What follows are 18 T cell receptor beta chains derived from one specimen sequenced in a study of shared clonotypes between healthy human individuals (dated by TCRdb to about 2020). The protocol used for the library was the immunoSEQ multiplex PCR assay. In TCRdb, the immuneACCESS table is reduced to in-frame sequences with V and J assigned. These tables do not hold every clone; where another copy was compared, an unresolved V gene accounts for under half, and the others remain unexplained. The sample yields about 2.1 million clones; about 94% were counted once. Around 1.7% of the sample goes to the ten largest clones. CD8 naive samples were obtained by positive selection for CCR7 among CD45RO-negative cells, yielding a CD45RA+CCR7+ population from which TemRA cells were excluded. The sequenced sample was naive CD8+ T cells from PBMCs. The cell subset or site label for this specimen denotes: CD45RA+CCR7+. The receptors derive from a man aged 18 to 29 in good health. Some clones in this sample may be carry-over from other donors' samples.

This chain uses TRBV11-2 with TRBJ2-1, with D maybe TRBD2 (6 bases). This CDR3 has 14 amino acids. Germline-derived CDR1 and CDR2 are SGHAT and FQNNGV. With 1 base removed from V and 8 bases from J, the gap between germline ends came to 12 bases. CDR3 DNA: TGTGCCAGCAGCTTAGGGTCGCTAGCGTATGAGCAGTTCTTC. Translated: CASSLGSLAYEQFF.

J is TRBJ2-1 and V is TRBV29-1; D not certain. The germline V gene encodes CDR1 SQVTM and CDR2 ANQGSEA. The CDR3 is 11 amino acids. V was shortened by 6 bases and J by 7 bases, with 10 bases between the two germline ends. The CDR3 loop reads CSVPGWNEQFF. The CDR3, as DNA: TGCAGCGTCCCCGGGTGGAATGAGCAGTTCTTC.

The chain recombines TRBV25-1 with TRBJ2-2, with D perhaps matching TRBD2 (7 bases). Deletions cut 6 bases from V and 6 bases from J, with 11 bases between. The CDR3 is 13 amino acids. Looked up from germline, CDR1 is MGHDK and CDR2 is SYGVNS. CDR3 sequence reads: CASSGGPPGELFF. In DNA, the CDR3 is TGTGCCAGCAGCGGGGGGCCCCCCGGGGAGCTGTTTTTT.

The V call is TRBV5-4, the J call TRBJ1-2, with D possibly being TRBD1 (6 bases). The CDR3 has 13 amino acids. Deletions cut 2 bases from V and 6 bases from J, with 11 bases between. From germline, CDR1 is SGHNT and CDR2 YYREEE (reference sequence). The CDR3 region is CASSFTGGNGYTF. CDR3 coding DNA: TGTGCCAGCAGCTTTACGGGGGGCAATGGCTACACCTTC.

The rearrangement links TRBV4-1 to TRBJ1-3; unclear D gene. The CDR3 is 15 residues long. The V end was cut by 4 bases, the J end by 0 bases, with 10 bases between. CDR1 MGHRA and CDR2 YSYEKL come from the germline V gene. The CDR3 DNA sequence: TGCGCCAGCAGCCCAGCAGAGAGCTCTGGAAACACCATATATTTT. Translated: CASSPAESSGNTIYF.

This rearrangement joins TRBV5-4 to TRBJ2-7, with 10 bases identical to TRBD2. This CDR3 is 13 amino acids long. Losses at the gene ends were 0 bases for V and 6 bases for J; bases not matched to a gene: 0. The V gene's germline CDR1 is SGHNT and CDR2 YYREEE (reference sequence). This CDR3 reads CASSLASGSEQYF. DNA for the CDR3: TGTGCCAGCAGCTTGGCTAGCGGGAGCGAGCAGTACTTC. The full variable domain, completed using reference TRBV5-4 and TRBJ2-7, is ETGVTQSPTHLIKTRGQQVTLRCSSQSGHNTVSWYQQALGQGPQFIFQYYREEENGRGNFPPRFSGLQFPNYSSELNVNALELDDSALYLCASSLASGSEQYFGPGTRLTVT.

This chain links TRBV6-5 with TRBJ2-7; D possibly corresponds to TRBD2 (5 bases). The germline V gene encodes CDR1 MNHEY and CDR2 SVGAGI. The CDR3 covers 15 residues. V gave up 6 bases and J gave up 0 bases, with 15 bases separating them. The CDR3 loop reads CASSPQRRSSYEQYF. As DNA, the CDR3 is TGTGCCAGCAGCCCCCAGCGGCGGAGCTCCTACGAGCAGTACTTC.

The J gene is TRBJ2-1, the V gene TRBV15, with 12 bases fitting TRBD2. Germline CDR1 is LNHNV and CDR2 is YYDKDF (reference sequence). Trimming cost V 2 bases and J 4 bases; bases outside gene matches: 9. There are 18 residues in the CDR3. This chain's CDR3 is CATSRQRRLAGVYNEQFF. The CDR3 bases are TGTGCCACCAGCAGACAAAGGAGACTAGCGGGAGTATACAATGAGCAGTTCTTC.

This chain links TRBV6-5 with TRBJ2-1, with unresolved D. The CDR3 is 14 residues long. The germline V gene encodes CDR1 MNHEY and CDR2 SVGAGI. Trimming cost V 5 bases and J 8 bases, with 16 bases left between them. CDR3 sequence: CASSRRASPDEQFF. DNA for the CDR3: TGTGCCAGCAGTCGACGGGCCTCCCCGGATGAGCAGTTCTTC.

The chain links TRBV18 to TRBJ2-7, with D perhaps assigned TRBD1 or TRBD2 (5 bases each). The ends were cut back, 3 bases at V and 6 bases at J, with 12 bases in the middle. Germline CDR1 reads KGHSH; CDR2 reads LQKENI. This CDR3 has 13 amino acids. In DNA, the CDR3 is TGTGCCAGCTCACCCTCGAAGGGGACCGAGCAGTACTTC. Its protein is CASSPSKGTEQYF. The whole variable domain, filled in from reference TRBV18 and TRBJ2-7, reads NAGVMQNPRHLVRRRGQEARLRCSPMKGHSHVYWYRQLPEEGLKFMVYLQKENIIDESGMPKERFSAEFPKEGPSILRIQQVVRGDSAAYFCASSPSKGTEQYFGPGTRLTVT.

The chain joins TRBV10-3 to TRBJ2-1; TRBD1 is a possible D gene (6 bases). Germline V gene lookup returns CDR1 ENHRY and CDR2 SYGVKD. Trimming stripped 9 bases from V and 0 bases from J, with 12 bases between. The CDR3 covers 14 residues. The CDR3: CAISQGSSYNEQFF. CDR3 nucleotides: TGTGCCATTTCACAGGGAAGCTCCTACAATGAGCAGTTCTTC.

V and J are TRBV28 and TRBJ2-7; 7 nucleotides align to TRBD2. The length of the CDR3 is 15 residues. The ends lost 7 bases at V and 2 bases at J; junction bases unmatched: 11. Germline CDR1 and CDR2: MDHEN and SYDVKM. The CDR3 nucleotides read TGTGCCAGCACGAGGACGAGCGGGATAGCCTACGAGCAGTACTTC. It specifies CASTRTSGIAYEQYF.

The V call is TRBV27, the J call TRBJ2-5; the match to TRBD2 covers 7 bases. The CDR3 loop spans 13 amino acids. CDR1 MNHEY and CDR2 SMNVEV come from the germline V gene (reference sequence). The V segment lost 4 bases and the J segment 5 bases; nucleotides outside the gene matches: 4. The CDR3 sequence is CASSWFSGETQYF. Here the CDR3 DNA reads TGTGCCAGCAGTTGGTTTAGCGGGGAGACCCAGTACTTC.

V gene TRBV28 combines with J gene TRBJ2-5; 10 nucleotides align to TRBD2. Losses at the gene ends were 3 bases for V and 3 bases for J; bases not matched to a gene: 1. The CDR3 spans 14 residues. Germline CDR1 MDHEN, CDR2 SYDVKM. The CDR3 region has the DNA TGTGCCAGCAGTTTCACTAGCGGGGAAGAGACCCAGTACTTC. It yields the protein CASSFTSGEETQYF.

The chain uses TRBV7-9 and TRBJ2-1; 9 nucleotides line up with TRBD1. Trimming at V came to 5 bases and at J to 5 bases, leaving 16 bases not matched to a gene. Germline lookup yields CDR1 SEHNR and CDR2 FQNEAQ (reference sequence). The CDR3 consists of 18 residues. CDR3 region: CASSHARDRVNWDNEQFF. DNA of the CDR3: TGTGCCAGCAGCCACGCCCGGGACAGGGTTAATTGGGACAATGAGCAGTTCTTC.

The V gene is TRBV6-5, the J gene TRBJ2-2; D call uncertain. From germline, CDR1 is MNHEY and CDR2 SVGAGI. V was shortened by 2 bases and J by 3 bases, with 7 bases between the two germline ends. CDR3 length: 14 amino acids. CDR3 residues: CASSYGMYTGELFF. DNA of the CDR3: TGTGCCAGCAGTTACGGGATGTACACCGGGGAGCTGTTTTTT.

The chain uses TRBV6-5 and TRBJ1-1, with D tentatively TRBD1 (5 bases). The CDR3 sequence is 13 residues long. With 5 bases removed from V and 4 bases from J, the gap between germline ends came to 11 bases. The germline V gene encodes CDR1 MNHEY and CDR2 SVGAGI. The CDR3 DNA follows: TGTGCCAGCAGTATCAGGGTAAGCACTGAAGCTTTCTTT. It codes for CASSIRVSTEAFF.

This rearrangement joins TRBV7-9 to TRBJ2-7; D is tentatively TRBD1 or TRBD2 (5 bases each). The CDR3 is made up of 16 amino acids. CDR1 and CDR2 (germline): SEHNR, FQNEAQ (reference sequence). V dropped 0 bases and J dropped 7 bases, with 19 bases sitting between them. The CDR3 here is CASSLADTDFGLEQYF. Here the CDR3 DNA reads TGTGCCAGCAGCTTAGCGGACACGGACTTCGGCTTAGAGCAGTACTTC.